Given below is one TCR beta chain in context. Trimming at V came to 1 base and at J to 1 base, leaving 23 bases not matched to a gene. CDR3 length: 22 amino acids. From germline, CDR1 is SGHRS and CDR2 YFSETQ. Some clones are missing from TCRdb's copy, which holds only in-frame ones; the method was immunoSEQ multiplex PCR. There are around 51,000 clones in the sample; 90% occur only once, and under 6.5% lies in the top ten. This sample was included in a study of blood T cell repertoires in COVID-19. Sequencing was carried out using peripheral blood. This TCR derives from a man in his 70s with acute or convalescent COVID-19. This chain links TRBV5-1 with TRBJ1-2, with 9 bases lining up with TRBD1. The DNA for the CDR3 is TGCGCCAGCAGCTTGTACTTCGGTAGTCCCGGTCGGGGGACAGGGTTTAACTATGGCTACACCTTC. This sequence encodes CASSLYFGSPGRGTGFNYGYTF.